This T cell receptor beta chain was captured in a study of metastatic and nonmetastatic thyroid tumors (dated by TCRdb to the early 2020s). General notes on the study: The researchers compared repertoires between peripheral blood samples and tumor or nodule tissue samples from patients with malignant or benign thyroid disease.

The method was PCR. TCRdb shows the sequencer as Illumina HiSeq 4000. High-throughput sequencing was used to profile the TCR beta-chain CDR3 region of every patient. For the original study's pipeline: CDR3 differences across clinicopathological groups were used to build a classifier for discriminating distant-metastatic papillary thyroid cancer patients. To measure repertoire diversity the researchers used the Shannon index, while the Morisita-Horn index served to gauge how similar the tumor and blood repertoires were. TCRdb applied fastp at Q25 and MiXCR to the public reads, then kept only in-frame beta chains. For this entry, the V and J calls and clone size follow TCRdb and not the study's own pipeline. In all, the sample holds about 69,000 clones, and 13% to 15% of those were seen once. The ten largest account for more than 6.5% of the sample. Turning to this clone: No cognate antigen has been identified for it. No base qualities exist here, and no much larger clone lies one base off it.

The full study reports these points: In both blood and tumor samples, malignant tumors were reported to have significantly higher TCR beta diversity than benign nodules.

Including the terminal cysteine and phenylalanine, the CDR3 comprises 15 residues. The entry retains the CDR3 DNA only, 45 bases that are in frame from base 1. As encoded in the germline V gene, CDR1 is SGHRS while CDR2 is YFSETQ. V lost 0 bases and J lost 4 bases, and the count of bases not matched to a germline gene is 6. Before undergoing thyroid surgery, none of the patients had been given any kind of treatment. Patient clinical samples collected from about 2011 to 2019 were retrospectively analysed using T-cell receptor beta sequencing. Sequencing was carried out using blood. The sequence is built from TRBV5-1 and TRBJ1-1; 7 bases in the junction line up with TRBD1. This receptor was taken from a male donor with papillary thyroid cancer or a benign thyroid nodule (not recorded which). Some clones in this sample may be carry-over from other donors' samples. The CDR3 here reads CASSLVSGGSTEAFF. The nucleotide sequence is given as TGCGCCAGCAGCTTGGTGTCAGGGGGAAGCACTGAAGCTTTCTTT.